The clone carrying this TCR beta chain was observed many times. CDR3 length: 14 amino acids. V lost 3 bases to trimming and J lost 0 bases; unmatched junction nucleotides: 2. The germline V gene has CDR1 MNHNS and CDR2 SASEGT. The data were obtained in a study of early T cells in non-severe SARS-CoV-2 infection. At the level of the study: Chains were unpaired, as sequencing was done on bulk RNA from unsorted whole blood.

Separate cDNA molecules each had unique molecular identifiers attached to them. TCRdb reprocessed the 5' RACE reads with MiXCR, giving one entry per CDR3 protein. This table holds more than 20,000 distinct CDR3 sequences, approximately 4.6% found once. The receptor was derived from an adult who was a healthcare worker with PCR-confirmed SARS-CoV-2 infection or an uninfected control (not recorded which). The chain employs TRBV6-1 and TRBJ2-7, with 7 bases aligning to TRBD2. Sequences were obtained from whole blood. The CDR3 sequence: CASSEGGSSYEQYF. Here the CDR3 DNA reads TGTGCCAGCAGTGAGGGGGGGAGCTCCTACGAGCAGTACTTC.